This T cell receptor (beta chain) was obtained from a study of PD-1 blockade in classical Hodgkin lymphoma. About the research overall: Intravenous nivolumab at 3 mg/kg was given to patients every 2 weeks. Study-wide results and limits: Compared with healthy donors, newly diagnosed patients reportedly showed lower baseline TCR diversity. Similar baseline diversity was found in complete responders and newly diagnosed patients.

Sample time point: cycle 4 day 1 (C4D1), after more than five weeks of nivolumab. All patients relapsed after autologous stem cell transplantation, and brentuximab vedotin exposure varied. Best overall response was complete response, partial response or progressive disease in these relapsed/refractory classical Hodgkin lymphoma patients. Trimming pared 3 bases from V and 4 bases from J, leaving 22 bases between. Germline CDR1 and CDR2: MGHRA and YSYEKL. This CDR3 spans 18 amino acids. As for this clone: The antigen remains undetermined.

TCRdb keeps only in-frame clones here, not all; method: immunoSEQ multiplex PCR. The sample lists around 40,000 clones; over 65% were seen once. The chain carries TRBV4-1 and TRBJ2-1; a weak D match, TRBD1 (6 bases). The receptor was isolated from a human donor with classical Hodgkin lymphoma. The specimen was peripheral blood mononuclear cells (PBMCs), collected before the fourth cycle of nivolumab. The CDR3 bases are TGCGCCAGCAGCCAGACCCGGGACACACGAATAAAATACAATGAGCAGTTCTTC. Its translation is CASSQTRDTRIKYNEQFF.